The clone carrying this T cell receptor (beta chain) was found once. What it binds is not known. The junction departs from germline at one end; a sequencing error may be responsible. This record comes from a study of OX40 agonist ivuxolimab in advanced cancers. Study-level information: Patients with hepatocellular carcinoma, melanoma, renal cell or head and neck cancer made up the dose-escalation patients. The mean age was roughly 60 years, ranging from about 23 to 79, with approximately 83% of participants male. Study observations and caveats: At doses 0.1 to 3.0 mg/kg, CD4+ and CD8+ clones expanded.

The data were produced by immunoSEQ multiplex PCR, yet TCRdb's version contains in-frame clones alone and is incomplete. Among 65,000 to 95,000 clones listed, 89% were seen once. Prior autoimmune disease or systemic immunosuppression barred patients. Germline CDR1 reads GTSNPN; CDR2 reads SVGIG (reference sequence). This CDR3 spans 12 amino acids. The sample was CD4+ or CD8+ T cells sorted from blood, taken in a trial of the OX40 agonist ivuxolimab. The chain links TRBV30 to TRBJ2-1; D remains ambiguous. This TCR derives from an adult with an advanced solid tumor such as melanoma, head and neck, liver or kidney cancer. The CDR3 is CAWSVSFNEQFF. DNA of the CDR3: TGTGCCTGGAGTGTATCCTTCAATGAGCAGTTCTTC.